One T cell receptor (beta chain) is described in this entry. Measured with immunoSEQ multiplex PCR; TCRdb has only the in-frame clones, and not every one. Of tens of thousands of clones listed, more than 70% were seen once; the top ten hold around 4.3%. This sample was included in a study of identifying expanded T cells in peripheral blood. Per germline, CDR1 SNHLY and CDR2 FYNNEI. The CDR3 loop spans 16 amino acids. V lost 3 bases and J lost 3, with 16 bases in between. The TCR originated in a person aged 18 to 70 in good health. The material sequenced was blood. The chain carries TRBV2 and TRBJ2-3; D uncertain. CDR3 residues: CASSDLRDPSTDTQYF. In DNA, the CDR3 is TGTGCCAGCAGTGATCTAAGGGATCCCTCGACAGATACGCAGTATTTT.